This T cell receptor beta chain originates from a study of cytomegalovirus exposure and HLA in healthy donors. Turning to the study itself: Earlier results showed roughly 120 million unique TCR beta sequences derived from approximately 180 million T cells. Study-wide findings and caveats: The study recorded 164 TCR beta chains that were cytomegalovirus-associated. The classifier was said to identify cytomegalovirus status with high specificity and sensitivity.

CDR3 length equals 14 residues. Germline V gene sequence: CDR1 LNHNV, CDR2 YYDKDF (reference sequence). V lost 0 bases and J 4 bases, leaving 9 bases between the germline ends. Comment on this clone: Its antigen is not known.

Healthy bone marrow donors made up the donor group. The PCR ran on 60 Vbeta and 13 Jbeta primers. Clones were read by immunoSEQ multiplex PCR, and TCRdb kept only the in-frame ones, dropping some. The table records some 100,000 clones, about 79% of them present only once. What was sequenced was PBMCs. The chain uses TRBV15 and TRBJ1-2; possible D gene TRBD1, 5 bases. The sequence was collected from a woman under 30 in good health and CMV-seronegative. CDR3 amino acids: CATSRDLRGYGYTF. CDR3 sequence (DNA): TGTGCCACCAGCAGAGATCTAAGGGGCTATGGCTACACCTTC.